This section outlines one TCR beta chain sequence together with its context. This entry is derived from a study of blood T cell repertoires in COVID-19. Study overall: Italy, Spain and the United States were the sources of the convalescent and acute COVID-19 samples.

Individuals aged roughly 18 to 100 years were recruited from fewer than 25 US areas. The data were produced by immunoSEQ multiplex PCR, yet TCRdb's version contains in-frame clones alone and is incomplete. The sample shows 160,000 or so clones, approximately 80% of them seen only once. The CDR3 is 16 amino acids. This rearrangement joins TRBV21-1 to TRBJ1-5. TRBV21-1 is a pseudogene locus. The receptor was derived from a man aged 45-65 years who had recovered from COVID-19. The specimen was PBMCs or T cells enriched from blood (not recorded which). The CDR3 DNA is TGTGCCAGCAGCAAAGGGGGGAGGCATAGCAATCAGCCCCAGCATTTT. Its translation: CASSKGGRHSNQPQHF.